Described below is a single T cell receptor beta chain sequence and its context. There are a few counts of this clone. It lacks a known antigen. No qualities accompany the bases; no much larger clone lies one base away. These data are taken from a study of metastatic and nonmetastatic thyroid tumors (dated by TCRdb to 2018 to 2020). As for the study more broadly: For patients with malignant and with benign thyroid disease, the researchers compared repertoires between peripheral blood samples and tumor or nodule tissue samples. What the study reported, not specific to this receptor: In both blood and tumor samples, malignant tumors were reported to have significantly higher TCR beta diversity than benign nodules.

CDR1 and CDR2 are read off the germline V gene as SGHAT and FQNNGV. Taken from cysteine to phenylalanine, the CDR3 has 11 residues. Of the read, only the CDR3 DNA is kept; its 33 bases are in frame from base 1. Deletion took 5 bases off V and 1 base off J, with a span of 3 bases between the germline ends. Library preparation employed PCR. For sequencing, an Illumina HiSeq 4000 was employed. The TCR beta-chain CDR3 region of each patient was profiled by high-throughput sequencing. In the paper's pipeline: The researchers built a classifier to tell apart papillary thyroid cancer patients with distant metastasis, based on CDR3 differences among clinicopathological groups. Repertoire diversity was assessed with the Shannon index, and tumor-blood repertoire similarity with the Morisita-Horn index. TCRdb reprocessing: public reads trimmed at Q25 with fastp, clones called with MiXCR, in-frame beta chains kept. The V and J calls, along with clone size, are taken from TCRdb and not from the paper's own processing. Within this sample are more than 90,000 clones, with roughly an eighth of them counted one time only. Around 11% of the sample comes from the top ten.

No patient had received any treatment before thyroid surgery. The study retrospectively analysed patient clinical samples collected from the early 2010s to the late 2010s using T-cell receptor beta sequencing. The sample taken for sequencing was blood. The sequence was collected from a female donor with papillary thyroid cancer or a benign thyroid nodule (not recorded which). Some clones in this sample may be carry-over from other donors' samples. The sequence links TRBV11-2 to TRBJ2-7, with no D gene named confidently. The DNA is TGTGCCAGCAGCATATCCTACGAGCAGTACTTC. Translated, this is CASSISYEQYF.